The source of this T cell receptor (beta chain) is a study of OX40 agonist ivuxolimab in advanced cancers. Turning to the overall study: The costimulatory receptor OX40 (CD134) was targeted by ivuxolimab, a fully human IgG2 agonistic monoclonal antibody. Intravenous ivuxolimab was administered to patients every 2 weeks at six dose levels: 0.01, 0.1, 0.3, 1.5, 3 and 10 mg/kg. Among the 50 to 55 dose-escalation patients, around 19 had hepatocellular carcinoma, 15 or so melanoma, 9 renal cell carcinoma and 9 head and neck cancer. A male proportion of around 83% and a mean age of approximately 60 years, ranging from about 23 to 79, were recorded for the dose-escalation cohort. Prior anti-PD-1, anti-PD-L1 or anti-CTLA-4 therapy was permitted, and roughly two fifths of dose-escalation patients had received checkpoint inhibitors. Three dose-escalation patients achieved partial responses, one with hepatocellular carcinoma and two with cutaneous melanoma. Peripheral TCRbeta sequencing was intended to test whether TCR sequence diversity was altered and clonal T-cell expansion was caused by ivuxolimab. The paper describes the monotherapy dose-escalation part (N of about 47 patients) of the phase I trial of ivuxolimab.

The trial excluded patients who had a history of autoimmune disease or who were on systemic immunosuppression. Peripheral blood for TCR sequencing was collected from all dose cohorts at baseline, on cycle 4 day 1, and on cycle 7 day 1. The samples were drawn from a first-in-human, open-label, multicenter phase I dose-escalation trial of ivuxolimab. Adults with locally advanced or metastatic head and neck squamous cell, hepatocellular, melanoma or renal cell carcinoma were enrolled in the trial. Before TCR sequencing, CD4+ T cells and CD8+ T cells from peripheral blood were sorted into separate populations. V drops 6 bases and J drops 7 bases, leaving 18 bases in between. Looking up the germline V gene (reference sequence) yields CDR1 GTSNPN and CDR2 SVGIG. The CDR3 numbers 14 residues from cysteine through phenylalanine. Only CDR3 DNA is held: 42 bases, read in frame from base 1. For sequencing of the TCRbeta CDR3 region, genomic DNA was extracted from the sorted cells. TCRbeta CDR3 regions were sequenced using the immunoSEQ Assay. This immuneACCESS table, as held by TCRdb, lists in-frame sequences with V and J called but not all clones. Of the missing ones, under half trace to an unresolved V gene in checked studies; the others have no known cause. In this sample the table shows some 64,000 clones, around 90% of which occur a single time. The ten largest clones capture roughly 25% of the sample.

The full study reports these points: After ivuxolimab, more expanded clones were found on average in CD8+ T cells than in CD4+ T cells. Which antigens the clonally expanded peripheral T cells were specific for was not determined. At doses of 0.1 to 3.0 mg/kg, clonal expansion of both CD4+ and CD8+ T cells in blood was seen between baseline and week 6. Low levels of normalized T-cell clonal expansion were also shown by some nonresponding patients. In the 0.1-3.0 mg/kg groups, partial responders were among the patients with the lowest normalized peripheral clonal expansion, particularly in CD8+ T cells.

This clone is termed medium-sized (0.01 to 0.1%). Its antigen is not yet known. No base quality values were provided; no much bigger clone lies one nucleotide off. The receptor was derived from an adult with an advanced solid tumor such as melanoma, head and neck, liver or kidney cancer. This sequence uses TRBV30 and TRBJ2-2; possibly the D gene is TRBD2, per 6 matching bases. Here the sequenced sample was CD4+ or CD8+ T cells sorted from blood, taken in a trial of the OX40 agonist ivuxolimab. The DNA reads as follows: TGTGCCTGTCCAGACCGGGAGCTTGGCGGGGAGCTGTTTTTT. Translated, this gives CACPDRELGGELFF.